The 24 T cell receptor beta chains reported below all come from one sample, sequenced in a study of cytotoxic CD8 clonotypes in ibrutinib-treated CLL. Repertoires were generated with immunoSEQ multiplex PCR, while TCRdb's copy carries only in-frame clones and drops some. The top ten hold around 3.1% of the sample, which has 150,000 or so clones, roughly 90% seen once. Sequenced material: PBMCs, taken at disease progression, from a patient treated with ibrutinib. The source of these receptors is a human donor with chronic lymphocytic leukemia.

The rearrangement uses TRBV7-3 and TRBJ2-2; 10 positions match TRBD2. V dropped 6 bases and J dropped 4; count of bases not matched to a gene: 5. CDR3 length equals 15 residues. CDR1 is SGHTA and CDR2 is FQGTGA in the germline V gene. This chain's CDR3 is CASRAGGPGTGELFF. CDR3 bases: TGTGCCAGCAGAGCGGGAGGGCCTGGCACCGGGGAGCTGTTTTTT.

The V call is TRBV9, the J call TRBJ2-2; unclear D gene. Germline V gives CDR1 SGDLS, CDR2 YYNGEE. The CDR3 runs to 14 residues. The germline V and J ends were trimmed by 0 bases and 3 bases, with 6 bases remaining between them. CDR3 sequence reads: CASSVGLDTGELFF. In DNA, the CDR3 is TGTGCCAGCAGCGTAGGCCTCGACACCGGGGAGCTGTTTTTT. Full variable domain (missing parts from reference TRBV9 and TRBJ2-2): DSGVTQTPKHLITATGQRVTLRCSPRSGDLSVYWYQQSLDQGLQFLIQYYNGEERAKGNILERFSAQQFPDLHSELNLSSLELGDSALYFCASSVGLDTGELFFGEGSRLTVL.

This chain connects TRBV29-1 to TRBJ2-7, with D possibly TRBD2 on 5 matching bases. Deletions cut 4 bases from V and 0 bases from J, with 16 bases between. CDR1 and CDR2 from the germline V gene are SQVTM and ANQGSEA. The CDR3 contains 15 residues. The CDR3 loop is CSVVGSPGTSYEQYF. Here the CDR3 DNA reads TGCAGCGTTGTCGGCTCTCCGGGAACCTCCTACGAGCAGTACTTC.

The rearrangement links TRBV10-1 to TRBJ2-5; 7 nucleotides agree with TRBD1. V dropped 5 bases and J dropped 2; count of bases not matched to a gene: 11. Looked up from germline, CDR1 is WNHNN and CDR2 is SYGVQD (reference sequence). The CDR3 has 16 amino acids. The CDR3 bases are TGCGCCAGCAGTAGTGGGGCTACAGGGGCACAAGAGACCCAGTACTTC. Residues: CASSSGATGAQETQYF.

CDR3: CASSGMGQGVYEQFF. DNA for the CDR3: TGTGCCAGCAGCGGAATGGGACAGGGGGTTTATGAGCAGTTCTTC. The chain uses TRBV5-4 and TRBJ2-1; TRBD1 matches 11 bases. Trimming cost V 4 bases and J 8 bases; bases outside gene matches: 8. Germline assignment: CDR1 SGHNT and CDR2 YYREEE (reference sequence). CDR3 length: 15 amino acids.

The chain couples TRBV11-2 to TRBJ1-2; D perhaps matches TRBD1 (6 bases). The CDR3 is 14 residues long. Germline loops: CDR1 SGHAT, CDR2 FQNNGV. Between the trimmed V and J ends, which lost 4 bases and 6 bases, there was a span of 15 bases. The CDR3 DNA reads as TGTGCCAGCAGCTCCCACGGGGGGGCTAATGGCTACACCTTC. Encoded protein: CASSSHGGANGYTF.

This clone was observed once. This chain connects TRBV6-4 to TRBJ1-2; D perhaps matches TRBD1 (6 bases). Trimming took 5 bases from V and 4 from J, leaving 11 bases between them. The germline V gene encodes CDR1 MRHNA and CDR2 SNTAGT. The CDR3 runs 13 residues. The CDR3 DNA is TGTGCCAGCAGTTCCGGACAGCGCTATGGCTACACCTTC. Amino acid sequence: CASSSGQRYGYTF.

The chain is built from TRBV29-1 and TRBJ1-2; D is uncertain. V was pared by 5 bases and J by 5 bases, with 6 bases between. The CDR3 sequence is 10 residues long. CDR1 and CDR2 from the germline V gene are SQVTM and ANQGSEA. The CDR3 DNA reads TGCAGCGTTCACGAATATGGCTACACCTTC. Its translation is CSVHEYGYTF.

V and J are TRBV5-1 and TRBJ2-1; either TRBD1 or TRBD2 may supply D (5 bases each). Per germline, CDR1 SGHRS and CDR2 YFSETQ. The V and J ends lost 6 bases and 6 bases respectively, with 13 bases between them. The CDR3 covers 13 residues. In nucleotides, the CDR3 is TGCGCCAGCACCGAAGGGACCGCCAATGAGCAGTTCTTC. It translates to CASTEGTANEQFF. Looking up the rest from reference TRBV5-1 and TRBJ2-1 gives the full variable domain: KAGVTQTPRYLIKTRGQQVTLSCSPISGHRSVSWYQQTPGQGLQFLFEYFSETQRNKGNFPGRFSGRQFSNSRSEMNVSTLELGDSALYLCASTEGTANEQFFGPGTRLTVL.

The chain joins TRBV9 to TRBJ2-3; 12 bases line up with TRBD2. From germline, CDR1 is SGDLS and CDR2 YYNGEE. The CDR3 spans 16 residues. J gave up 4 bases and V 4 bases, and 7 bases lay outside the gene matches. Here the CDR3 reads CASSPRLAGESDTQYF. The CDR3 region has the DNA TGTGCCAGCAGCCCTCGACTAGCGGGAGAATCAGATACGCAGTATTTT.

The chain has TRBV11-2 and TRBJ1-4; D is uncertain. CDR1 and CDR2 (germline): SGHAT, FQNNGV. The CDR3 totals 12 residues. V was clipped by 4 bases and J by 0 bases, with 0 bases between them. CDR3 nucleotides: TGTGCCAGCAGCTCAACTAATGAAAAACTGTTTTTT. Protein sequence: CASSSTNEKLFF.

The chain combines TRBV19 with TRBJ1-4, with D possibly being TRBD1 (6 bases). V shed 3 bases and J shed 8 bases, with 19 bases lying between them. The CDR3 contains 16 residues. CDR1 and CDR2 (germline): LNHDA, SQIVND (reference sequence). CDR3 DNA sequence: TGTGCCAGTAGTATGGAGGACAGTGGAAGGCTGGAAAAACTGTTTTTT. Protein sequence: CASSMEDSGRLEKLFF.

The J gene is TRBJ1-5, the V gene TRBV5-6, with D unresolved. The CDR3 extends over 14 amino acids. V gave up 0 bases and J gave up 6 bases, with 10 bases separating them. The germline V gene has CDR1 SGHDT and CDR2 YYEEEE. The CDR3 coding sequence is TGTGCCAGCAGCTTGGGAGGAGTTACTCAGCCCCAGCATTTT. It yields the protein CASSLGGVTQPQHF.

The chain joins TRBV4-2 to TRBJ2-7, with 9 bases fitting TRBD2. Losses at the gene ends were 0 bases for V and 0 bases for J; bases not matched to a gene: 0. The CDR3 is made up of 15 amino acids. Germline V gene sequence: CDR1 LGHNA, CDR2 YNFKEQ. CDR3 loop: CASSQDSGSSYEQYF. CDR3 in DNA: TGTGCCAGCAGCCAAGATAGCGGGAGCTCCTACGAGCAGTACTTC.

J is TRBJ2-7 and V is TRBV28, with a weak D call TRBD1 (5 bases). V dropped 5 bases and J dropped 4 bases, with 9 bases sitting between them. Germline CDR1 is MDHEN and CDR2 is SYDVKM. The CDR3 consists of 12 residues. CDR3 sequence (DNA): TGTGCCAGCAGTATGGGGCGTTACGAGCAGTACTTC. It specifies CASSMGRYEQYF. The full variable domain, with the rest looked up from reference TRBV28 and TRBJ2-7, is DVKVTQSSRYLVKRTGEKVFLECVQDMDHENMFWYRQDPGLGLRLIYFSYDVKMKEKGDIPEGYSVSREKKERFSLILESASTNQTSMYLCASSMGRYEQYFGPGTRLTVT.

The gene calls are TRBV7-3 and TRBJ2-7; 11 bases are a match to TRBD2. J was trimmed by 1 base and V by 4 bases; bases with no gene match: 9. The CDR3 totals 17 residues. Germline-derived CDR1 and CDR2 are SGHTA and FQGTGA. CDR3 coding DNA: TGTGCCAGCAGCTCAGGGGGCGGGACTAGCGGATCCTACGAGCAGTACTTC. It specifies CASSSGGGTSGSYEQYF.

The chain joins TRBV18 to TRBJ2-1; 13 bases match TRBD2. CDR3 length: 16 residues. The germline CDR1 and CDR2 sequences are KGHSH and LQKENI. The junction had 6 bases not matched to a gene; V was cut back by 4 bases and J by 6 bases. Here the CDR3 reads CASSQRTSGSGNEQFF. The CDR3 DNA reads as TGTGCCAGCTCACAGAGGACTAGCGGGAGTGGCAATGAGCAGTTCTTC.

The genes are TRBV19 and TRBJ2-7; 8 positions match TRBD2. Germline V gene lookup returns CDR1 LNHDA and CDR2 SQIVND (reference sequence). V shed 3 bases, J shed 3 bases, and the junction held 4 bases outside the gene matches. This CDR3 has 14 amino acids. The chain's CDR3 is CASSINSGNYEQYF. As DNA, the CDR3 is TGTGCCAGTAGTATTAATAGCGGGAACTACGAGCAGTACTTC.

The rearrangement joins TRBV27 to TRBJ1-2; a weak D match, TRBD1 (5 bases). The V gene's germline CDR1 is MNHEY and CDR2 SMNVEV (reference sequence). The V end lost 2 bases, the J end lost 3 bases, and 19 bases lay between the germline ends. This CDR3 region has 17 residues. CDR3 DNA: TGTGCCAGCAGTTTAATTTCGGGACGGAAACGTGACTATGGCTACACCTTC. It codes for CASSLISGRKRDYGYTF.

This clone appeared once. The CDR3 DNA reads TGTGCCAGCAGCCCTACTCGGATAGATGAGCAGTTCTTC. Residues: CASSPTRIDEQFF. V and J are TRBV7-9 and TRBJ2-1; D gene ambiguous. Germline V CDR1 and CDR2: SEHNR, FQNEAQ (reference sequence). The length of the CDR3 is 13 residues. The V gene lost 5 bases and the J gene lost 8 bases, with 13 bases spanning the gap.

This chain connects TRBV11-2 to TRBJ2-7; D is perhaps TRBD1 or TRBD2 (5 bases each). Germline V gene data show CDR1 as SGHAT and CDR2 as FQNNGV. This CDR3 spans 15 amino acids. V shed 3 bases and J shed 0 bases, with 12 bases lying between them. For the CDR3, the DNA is TGTGCCAGCAGCTTCGACAGAGGGGCCTCCTACGAGCAGTACTTC. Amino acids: CASSFDRGASYEQYF. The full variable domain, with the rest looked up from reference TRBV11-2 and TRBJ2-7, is EAGVAQSPRYKIIEKRQSVAFWCNPISGHATLYWYQQILGQGPKLLIQFQNNGVVDDSQLPKDRFSAERLKGVDSTLKIQPAKLEDSAVYLCASSFDRGASYEQYFGPGTRLTVT.

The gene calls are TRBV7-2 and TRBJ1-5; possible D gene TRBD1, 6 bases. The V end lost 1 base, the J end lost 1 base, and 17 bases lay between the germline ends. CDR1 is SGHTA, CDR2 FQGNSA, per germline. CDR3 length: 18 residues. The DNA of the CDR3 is TGTGCCAGCAGCTTAGGGTTAGCAGCGGGGGCCAGCAATCAGCCCCAGCATTTT. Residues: CASSLGLAAGASNQPQHF.

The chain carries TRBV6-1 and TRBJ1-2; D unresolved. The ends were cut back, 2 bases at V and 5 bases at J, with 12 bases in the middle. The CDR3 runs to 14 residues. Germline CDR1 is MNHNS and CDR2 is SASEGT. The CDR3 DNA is TGTGCCAGCAGTGAATGGGATTGGGATTATGGCTACACCTTC. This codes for CASSEWDWDYGYTF.

CDR3 in amino acids: CASSSGTGGVFYGYTF. DNA of the CDR3: TGTGCCAGCAGCTCGGGGACAGGGGGCGTCTTCTATGGCTACACCTTC. The V call is TRBV7-2, the J call TRBJ1-2; TRBD1 matches at 12 bases. The CDR3 length is 16 residues. Germline values: CDR1 SGHTA, CDR2 FQGNSA. The junction had 7 bases not matched to a gene; V was cut back by 4 bases and J by 4 bases.